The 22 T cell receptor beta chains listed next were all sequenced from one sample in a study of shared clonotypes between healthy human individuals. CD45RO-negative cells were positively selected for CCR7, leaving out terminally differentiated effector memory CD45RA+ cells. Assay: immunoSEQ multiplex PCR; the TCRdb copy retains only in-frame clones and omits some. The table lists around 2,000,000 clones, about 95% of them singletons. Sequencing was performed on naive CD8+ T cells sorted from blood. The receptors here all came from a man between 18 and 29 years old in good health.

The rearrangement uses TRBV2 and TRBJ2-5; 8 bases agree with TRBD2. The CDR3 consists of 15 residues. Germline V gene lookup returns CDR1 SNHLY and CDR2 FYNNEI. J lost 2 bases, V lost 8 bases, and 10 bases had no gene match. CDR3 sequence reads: CASLRGLAGQETQYF. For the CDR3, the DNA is TGTGCCAGCCTTAGGGGGTTAGCGGGACAAGAGACCCAGTACTTC.

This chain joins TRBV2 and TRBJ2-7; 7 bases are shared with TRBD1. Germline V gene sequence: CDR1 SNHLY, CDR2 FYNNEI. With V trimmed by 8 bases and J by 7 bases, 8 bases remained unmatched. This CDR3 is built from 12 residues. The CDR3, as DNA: TGTGCCAGCCTCGACAGGGTGGGGGAGCAGTACTTC. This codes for CASLDRVGEQYF.

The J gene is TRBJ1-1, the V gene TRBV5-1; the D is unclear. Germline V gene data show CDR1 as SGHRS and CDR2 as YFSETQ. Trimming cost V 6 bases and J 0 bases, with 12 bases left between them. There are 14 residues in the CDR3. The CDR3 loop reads CASKVSFMNTEAFF. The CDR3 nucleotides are TGCGCCAGCAAAGTCAGCTTTATGAACACTGAAGCTTTCTTT. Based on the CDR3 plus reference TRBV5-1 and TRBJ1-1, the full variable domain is KAGVTQTPRYLIKTRGQQVTLSCSPISGHRSVSWYQQTPGQGLQFLFEYFSETQRNKGNFPGRFSGRQFSNSRSEMNVSTLELGDSALYLCASKVSFMNTEAFFGQGTRLTVV.

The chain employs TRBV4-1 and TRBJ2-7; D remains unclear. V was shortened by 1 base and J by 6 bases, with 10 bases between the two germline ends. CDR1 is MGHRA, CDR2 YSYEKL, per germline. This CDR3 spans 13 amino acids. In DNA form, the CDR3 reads TGCGCCAGCAGCCAAGGACCTGAGGCCGAGCAGTACTTC. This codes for CASSQGPEAEQYF.

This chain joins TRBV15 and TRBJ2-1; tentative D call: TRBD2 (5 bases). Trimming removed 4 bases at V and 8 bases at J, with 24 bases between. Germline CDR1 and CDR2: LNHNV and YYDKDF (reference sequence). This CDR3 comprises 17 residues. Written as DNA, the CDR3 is TGTGCCACCAGCACTATTTTGACCGTACTCCAGGAGGATGAGCAGTTCTTC. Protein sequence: CATSTILTVLQEDEQFF. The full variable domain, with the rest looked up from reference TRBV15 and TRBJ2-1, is DAMVIQNPRYQVTQFGKPVTLSCSQTLNHNVMYWYQQKSSQAPKLLFHYYDKDFNNEADTPDNFQSRRPNTSFCFLDIRSPGLGDTAMYLCATSTILTVLQEDEQFFGPGTRLTVL.

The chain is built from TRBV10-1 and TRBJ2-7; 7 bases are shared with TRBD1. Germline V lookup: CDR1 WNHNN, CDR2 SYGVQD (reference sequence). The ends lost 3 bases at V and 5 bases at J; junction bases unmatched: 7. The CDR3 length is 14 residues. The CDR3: CASSEGTALNEQYF. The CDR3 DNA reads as TGCGCCAGCAGTGAAGGGACAGCCCTTAACGAGCAGTACTTC.

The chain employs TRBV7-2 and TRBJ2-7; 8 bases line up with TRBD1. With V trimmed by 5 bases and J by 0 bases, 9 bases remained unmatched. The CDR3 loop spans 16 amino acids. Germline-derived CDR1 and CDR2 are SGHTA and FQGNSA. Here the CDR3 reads CASSKSDRASSYEQYF. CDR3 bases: TGTGCCAGCAGCAAATCGGACAGGGCTAGCTCCTACGAGCAGTACTTC.

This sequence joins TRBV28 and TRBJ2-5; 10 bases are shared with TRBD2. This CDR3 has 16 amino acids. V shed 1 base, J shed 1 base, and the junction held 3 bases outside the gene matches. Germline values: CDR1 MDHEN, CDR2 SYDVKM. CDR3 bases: TGTGCCAGCAGTTTATTGACTAGCGGGTTCCAAGAGACCCAGTACTTC. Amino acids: CASSLLTSGFQETQYF. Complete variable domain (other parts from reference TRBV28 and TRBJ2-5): DVKVTQSSRYLVKRTGEKVFLECVQDMDHENMFWYRQDPGLGLRLIYFSYDVKMKEKGDIPEGYSVSREKKERFSLILESASTNQTSMYLCASSLLTSGFQETQYFGPGTRLLVL.

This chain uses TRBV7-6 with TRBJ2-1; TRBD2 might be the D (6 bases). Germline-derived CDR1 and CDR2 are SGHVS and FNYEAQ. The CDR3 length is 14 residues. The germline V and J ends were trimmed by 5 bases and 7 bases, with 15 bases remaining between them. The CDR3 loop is CASSPSGGKNEQFF. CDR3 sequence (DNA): TGTGCCAGCAGCCCCTCGGGCGGGAAGAATGAGCAGTTCTTC.

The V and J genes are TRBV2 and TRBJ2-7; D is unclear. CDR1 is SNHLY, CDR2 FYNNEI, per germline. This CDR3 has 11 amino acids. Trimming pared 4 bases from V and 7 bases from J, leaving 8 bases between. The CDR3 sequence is CASSAILEQYF. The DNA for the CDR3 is TGTGCCAGCAGTGCCATCTTAGAGCAGTACTTC.

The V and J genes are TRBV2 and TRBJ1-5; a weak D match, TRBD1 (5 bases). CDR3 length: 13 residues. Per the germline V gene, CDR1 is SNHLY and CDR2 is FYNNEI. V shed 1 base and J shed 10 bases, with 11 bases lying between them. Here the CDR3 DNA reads TGTGCCAGCAGTGAAGGGTGGGGGGGACCCCAGCATTTT. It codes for CASSEGWGGPQHF.

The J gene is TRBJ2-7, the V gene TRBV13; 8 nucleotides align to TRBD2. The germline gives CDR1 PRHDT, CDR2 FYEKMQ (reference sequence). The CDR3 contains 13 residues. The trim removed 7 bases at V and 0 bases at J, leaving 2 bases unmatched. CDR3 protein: CASNAGGSYEQYF. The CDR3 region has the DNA TGTGCCAGCAATGCGGGGGGCTCCTACGAGCAGTACTTC. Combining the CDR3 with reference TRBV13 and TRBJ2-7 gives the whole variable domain AAGVIQSPRHLIKEKRETATLKCYPIPRHDTVYWYQQGPGQDPQFLISFYEKMQSDKGSIPDRFSAQQFSDYHSELNMSSLELGDSALYFCASNAGGSYEQYFGPGTRLTVT.

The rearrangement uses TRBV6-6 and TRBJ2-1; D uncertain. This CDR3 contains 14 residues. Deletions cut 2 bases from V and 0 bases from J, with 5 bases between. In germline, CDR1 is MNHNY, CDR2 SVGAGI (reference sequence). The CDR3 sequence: CASSYEVSYNEQFF. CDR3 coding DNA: TGTGCCAGCAGTTACGAGGTCTCCTACAATGAGCAGTTCTTC.

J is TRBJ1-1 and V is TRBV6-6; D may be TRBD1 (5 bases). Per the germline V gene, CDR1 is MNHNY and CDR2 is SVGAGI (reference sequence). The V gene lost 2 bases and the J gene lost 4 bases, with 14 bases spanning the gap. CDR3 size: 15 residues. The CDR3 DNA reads TGTGCCAGCAGTTACCCGGGGGAGGTTTTCACTGAAGCTTTCTTT. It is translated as CASSYPGEVFTEAFF.

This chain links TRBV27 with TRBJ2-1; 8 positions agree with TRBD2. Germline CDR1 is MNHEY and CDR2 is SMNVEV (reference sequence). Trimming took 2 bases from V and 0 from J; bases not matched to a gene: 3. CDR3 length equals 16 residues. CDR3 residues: CASSLVAGSSYNEQFF. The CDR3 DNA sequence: TGTGCCAGCAGTTTAGTAGCGGGGAGCTCCTACAATGAGCAGTTCTTC.

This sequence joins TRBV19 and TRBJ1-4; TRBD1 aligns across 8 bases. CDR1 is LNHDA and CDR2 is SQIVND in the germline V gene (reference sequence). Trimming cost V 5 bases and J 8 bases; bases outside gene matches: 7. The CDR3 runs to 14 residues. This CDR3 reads CASSSTGGREKLFF. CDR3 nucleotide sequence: TGTGCCAGTAGTTCAACAGGGGGGCGAGAAAAACTGTTTTTT.

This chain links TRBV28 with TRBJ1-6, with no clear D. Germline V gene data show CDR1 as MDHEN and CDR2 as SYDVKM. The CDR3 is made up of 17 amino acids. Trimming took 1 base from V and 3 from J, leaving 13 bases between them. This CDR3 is CASSLSSQAVYNSPLHF. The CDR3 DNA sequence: TGTGCCAGCAGTTTATCGTCCCAGGCGGTCTATAATTCACCCCTCCACTTT.

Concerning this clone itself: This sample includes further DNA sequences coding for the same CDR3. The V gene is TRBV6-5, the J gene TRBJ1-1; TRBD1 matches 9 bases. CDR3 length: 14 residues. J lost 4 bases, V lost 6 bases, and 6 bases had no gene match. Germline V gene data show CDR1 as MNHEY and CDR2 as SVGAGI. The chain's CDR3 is CASSLGQGSTEAFF. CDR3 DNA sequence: TGTGCCAGCAGCTTGGGACAGGGAAGCACTGAAGCTTTCTTT.

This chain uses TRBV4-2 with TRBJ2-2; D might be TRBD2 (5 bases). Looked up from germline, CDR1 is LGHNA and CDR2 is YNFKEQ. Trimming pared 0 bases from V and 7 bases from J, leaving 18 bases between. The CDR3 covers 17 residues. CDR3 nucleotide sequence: TGTGCCAGCAGCCAAGAGCAGGCTCTCAGCGGTTTCGGGGAGCTGTTTTTT. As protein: CASSQEQALSGFGELFF.

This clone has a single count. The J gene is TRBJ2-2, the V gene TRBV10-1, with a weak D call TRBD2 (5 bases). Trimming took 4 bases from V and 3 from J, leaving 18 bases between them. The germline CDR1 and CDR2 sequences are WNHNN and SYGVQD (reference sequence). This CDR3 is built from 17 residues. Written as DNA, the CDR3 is TGCGCCAGCAGTGGCCCACTAGGAGGTACTTACACCGGGGAGCTGTTTTTT. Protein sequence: CASSGPLGGTYTGELFF.

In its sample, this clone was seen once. CDR3 sequence: CASSLVATNEKLFF. CDR3 sequence (DNA): TGTGCCAGCAGCTTAGTTGCAACTAATGAAAAACTGTTTTTT. The chain uses TRBV11-2 and TRBJ1-4; the D is unclear. The CDR3 runs to 14 residues. V was trimmed by 1 base and J by 0 bases, leaving 3 bases between them. Per germline, CDR1 SGHAT and CDR2 FQNNGV.

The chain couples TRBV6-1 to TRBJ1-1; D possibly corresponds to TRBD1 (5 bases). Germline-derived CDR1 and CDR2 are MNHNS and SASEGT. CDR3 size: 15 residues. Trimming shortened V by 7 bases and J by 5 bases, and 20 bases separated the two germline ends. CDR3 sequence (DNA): TGTGCCAGCATTCCTACTCGGGGGGAGAAGACTGAAGCTTTCTTT. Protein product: CASIPTRGEKTEAFF.